This entry lists 30 T cell receptor beta chains sequenced from one sample in a study of T cells in Graves' hyperthyroidism and ophthalmopathy. Authors of the study amplified TCR beta CDR3 regions from RNA transcripts. When the TCR CDR3 underwent first-round RT-PCR, the HTBI primer set was used. TCRdb re-analysed the multiplex PCR reads in MiXCR, keeping a single row per CDR3 protein. The table includes hundreds of thousands of distinct CDR3 sequences, approximately 40% detected once. Sequencing used blood. The source is a man younger than 30 with Graves' hyperthyroidism.

The V and J genes are TRBV7-8 and TRBJ2-5; no clear D. V was shortened by 5 bases and J by 9 bases, with 13 bases between the two germline ends. This CDR3 is 12 amino acids long. From germline, CDR1 is SGHVS and CDR2 FQNEAQ. CDR3 nucleotides: TGTGCCAGCAGCGGGATCGGGCAGCCCCAGTACTTC. Protein product: CASSGIGQPQYF.

The chain carries TRBV12-3 or TRBV12-4 and TRBJ2-5; maybe TRBD2 (6 bases). Deletions cut 6 bases from V and 4 bases from J, with 18 bases between. The CDR3 has 15 residues. For the CDR3, the DNA is TGTGCCAGCAGCCCCATGGGGGGAGTTGTAGAGACCCAGTACTTC. Translation: CASSPMGGVVETQYF.

The chain links TRBV2 to TRBJ1-4; D perhaps matches TRBD1 (5 bases). The CDR3 has 15 amino acids. Germline values: CDR1 SNHLY, CDR2 FYNNEI. Trimming removed 3 bases from V and 4 bases from J, with 12 bases in between. The CDR3 reads CASSERGTYNEKLFF. The CDR3 DNA follows: TGTGCCAGCAGTGAGAGAGGGACTTATAATGAAAAACTGTTTTTT. Full variable domain (remainder filled in from reference TRBV2 and TRBJ1-4): EPEVTQTPSHQVTQMGQEVILRCVPISNHLYFYWYRQILGQKVEFLVSFYNNEISEKSEIFDDQFSVERPDGSNFTLKIRSTKLEDSAMYFCASSERGTYNEKLFFGSGTQLSVL.

In this sample, this clonotype turned up many times. The chain joins TRBV10-2 to TRBJ1-4; 8 nucleotides align to TRBD1. The CDR3 extends over 14 amino acids. The germline CDR1 and CDR2 sequences are WSHSY and SAAADI. V dropped 4 bases and J dropped 7; count of bases not matched to a gene: 5. CDR3 coding DNA: TGCGCCAGCAGTGCGACAGGGGATCGTGAAAAACTGTTTTTT. Translating it yields CASSATGDREKLFF.

This clonotype was seen repeatedly, ten times or more. DNA of the CDR3: TGTGCCAGCAGTGACAGGGATTATGGCAATCAGCCCCAGCATTTT. This encodes CASSDRDYGNQPQHF. This sequence joins TRBV2 and TRBJ1-5; tentative D call: TRBD1 (5 bases). V dropped 3 bases and J dropped 2 bases, with 11 bases sitting between them. This CDR3 comprises 15 residues. Germline-derived CDR1 and CDR2 are SNHLY and FYNNEI.

The chain couples TRBV7-9 to TRBJ1-2, with a possible D match to TRBD1 (5 bases). V lost 1 base and J lost 4, with 16 bases in between. CDR3 length: 16 amino acids. The V gene's germline CDR1 is SEHNR and CDR2 FQNEAQ (reference sequence). The CDR3 here is CASSLGMGRGSYGYTF. The CDR3 nucleotides are TGTGCCAGCAGCTTAGGGATGGGACGGGGAAGCTATGGCTACACCTTC.

The V gene is TRBV20-1, the J gene TRBJ1-5; 10 bases are a match to TRBD1. Germline V lookup: CDR1 DFQATT, CDR2 SNEGSKA (reference sequence). This CDR3 spans 15 amino acids. V lost 5 bases, J lost 5 bases, and 9 bases stayed unmatched. In DNA, the CDR3 is TGCAGTGCTCGACAGGGGGCGACCCTCCATCAGCCCCAGCATTTT. Residues: CSARQGATLHQPQHF.

This clonotype turned up a few times. The chain combines TRBV11-2 with TRBJ2-5; D ambiguous. From germline, CDR1 is SGHAT and CDR2 FQNNGV. The CDR3 runs to 12 residues. The V end was cut by 2 bases, the J end by 5 bases, with 6 bases between. The CDR3 sequence: CASSLFVETQYF. CDR3 DNA: TGTGCCAGCAGCTTATTCGTCGAGACCCAGTACTTC.

V is TRBV27 and J is TRBJ1-1, with D possibly matching TRBD1 (5 bases). Germline CDR1 and CDR2: MNHEY and SMNVEV (reference sequence). The CDR3 has 14 amino acids. V was shortened by 4 bases and J by 1 base, with 10 bases between the two germline ends. The CDR3 reads CASSSRQRNTEAFF. CDR3 sequence (DNA): TGTGCCAGCAGTTCCAGACAGAGGAACACTGAAGCTTTCTTT.

The chain recombines TRBV20-1 with TRBJ1-6, with unresolved D. This CDR3 has 14 amino acids. Looked up from germline, CDR1 is DFQATT and CDR2 is SNEGSKA (reference sequence). V dropped 1 base and J dropped 10 bases, with 14 bases sitting between them. CDR3 in amino acids: CSARAPLGESPLHF. The CDR3 DNA sequence: TGCAGTGCTAGAGCCCCTCTTGGGGAATCACCCCTCCACTTT.

This rearrangement joins TRBV29-1 to TRBJ2-7; no clear D. This CDR3 region has 10 residues. Trimming pared 8 bases from V and 2 bases from J, leaving 7 bases between. Germline V gene data show CDR1 as SQVTM and CDR2 as ANQGSEA. The CDR3 here is CSPRAYEQYF. The CDR3 nucleotides read TGCAGCCCGCGAGCCTACGAGCAGTACTTC.

The rearrangement links TRBV6-5 to TRBJ1-1, with TRBD1 matching 7 bases. Per germline, CDR1 MNHEY and CDR2 SVGAGI. The CDR3 covers 14 residues. The V segment lost 2 bases and the J segment 6 bases; nucleotides outside the gene matches: 6. This CDR3 is CASSYTGVRAEAFF. CDR3 nucleotide sequence: TGTGCCAGCAGTTACACAGGGGTCAGGGCTGAAGCTTTCTTT.

J is TRBJ1-5 and V is TRBV10-3, with 8 bases identical to TRBD1. The CDR3 runs 14 residues. With 5 bases clipped from V and 11 bases from J, the junction kept 11 bases outside the gene matches. CDR1 and CDR2 from the germline V gene are ENHRY and SYGVKD. CDR3 DNA sequence: TGTGCCATCAGTTCCGGACAGGGAAGGGAGACCCAGCATTTT. Its translation is CAISSGQGRETQHF.

The V call is TRBV15, the J call TRBJ2-5; 12 bases fit TRBD1. CDR1 and CDR2 (germline): LNHNV, YYDKDF (reference sequence). V lost 3 bases to trimming and J lost 5 bases; unmatched junction nucleotides: 7. The CDR3 is 16 amino acids. CDR3 nucleotides: TGTGCCACCAGCAGGAGCGGGACAGGGGGCCTGGAGACCCAGTACTTC. Its translation: CATSRSGTGGLETQYF.

This clonotype occurred many times. J is TRBJ1-1 and V is TRBV20-1, with D unclear. Germline V gene data show CDR1 as DFQATT and CDR2 as SNEGSKA (reference sequence). This CDR3 has 11 residues. Here the CDR3 reads CSGRMNTEAFF. The CDR3 DNA follows: TGCAGCGGGCGGATGAACACTGAAGCTTTCTTT.

This clonotype was counted a few times. The CDR3 reads CSARGRGGGTEAFF. CDR3 coding DNA: TGCAGTGCTAGAGGGCGTGGAGGGGGCACTGAAGCTTTCTTT. The chain joins TRBV20-1 to TRBJ1-1; D perhaps matches TRBD1 (6 bases). The CDR3 length is 14 residues. Germline CDR1 DFQATT, CDR2 SNEGSKA (reference sequence). V dropped 1 base and J dropped 4 bases, with 13 bases sitting between them.

This clonotype was detected ten times or more. V gene TRBV12-3 or TRBV12-4 combines with J gene TRBJ1-3; D is uncertain. The CDR3 totals 15 residues. V was pared by 3 bases and J by 0 bases, with 9 bases between. The CDR3 is CASSLTPFSGNTIYF. CDR3 in DNA: TGTGCCAGCAGTTTGACACCGTTCTCTGGAAACACCATATATTTT.

This chain's CDR3 is CASSQDPQGLNSPLHF. The DNA for the CDR3 is TGTGCCAGCAGCCAAGATCCCCAGGGCCTTAATTCACCCCTCCACTTT. The chain has TRBV7-9 and TRBJ1-6; tentative D call: TRBD1 (5 bases). CDR1 is SEHNR, CDR2 FQNEAQ, per germline (reference sequence). This CDR3 has 16 residues. Trimming removed 5 bases at V and 6 bases at J, with 17 bases between.

Comments on this clonotype: The junction differs from germline at one of its ends, possibly a read error. This rearrangement joins TRBV5-1 to TRBJ1-1; 7 bases match TRBD1. CDR1 and CDR2 (germline): SGHRS, YFSETQ. There are 15 residues in the CDR3. The CDR3 is CASSLRAGGGTEASF. The CDR3 coding sequence is TGCGCCAGCAGCTTGCGGGCAGGGGGGGGCACTGAAGCTTCCTTT.

The chain links TRBV5-1 to TRBJ1-2; D gene unclear. From germline, CDR1 is SGHRS and CDR2 YFSETQ. The CDR3 spans 13 residues. With 0 bases removed from V and 7 bases from J, the gap between germline ends came to 10 bases. DNA of the CDR3: TGCGCCAGCAGCTTGGGGGCGGGAAGTGGCTACACCTTC. It specifies CASSLGAGSGYTF.

This clonotype came up many times. The chain couples TRBV19 to TRBJ2-5, with 7 bases lining up with TRBD2. Trimming cost V 3 bases and J 3 bases; bases outside gene matches: 7. CDR3 length: 15 residues. The germline CDR1 and CDR2 sequences are LNHDA and SQIVND (reference sequence). CDR3 sequence: CASSMGPGTKETQYF. The DNA for the CDR3 is TGTGCCAGTAGTATGGGCCCCGGGACTAAAGAGACCCAGTACTTC.

The chain recombines TRBV11-1 with TRBJ2-7; no clear D. Trimming took off 5 bases at V and 5 bases at J, with 13 bases between the two ends. The CDR3 consists of 13 residues. Germline-derived CDR1 and CDR2 are SGHAT and FQDESV (reference sequence). The CDR3 protein is CASSPGVKHEQYF. The CDR3 nucleotides are TGTGCCAGCAGCCCCGGAGTCAAGCACGAGCAGTACTTC. Full variable domain (rest looked up from reference TRBV11-1 and TRBJ2-7): EAEVAQSPRYKITEKSQAVAFWCDPISGHATLYWYRQILGQGPELLVQFQDESVVDDSQLPKDRFSAERLKGVDSTLKIQPAELGDSAMYLCASSPGVKHEQYFGPGTRLTVT.

The rearrangement joins TRBV13 to TRBJ2-5; 9 bases line up with TRBD2. The CDR3 extends over 16 amino acids. CDR1 is PRHDT and CDR2 is FYEKMQ in the germline V gene (reference sequence). With V trimmed by 4 bases and J by 4 bases, 10 bases remained unmatched. DNA of the CDR3: TGTGCCAGCAGCTCGTCCGTAGCGGGAGAGGGAGAGACCCAGTACTTC. Amino acid sequence: CASSSSVAGEGETQYF.

This clonotype has at least ten counts. This chain links TRBV25-1 with TRBJ1-2, with D hard to call. Germline V gene data show CDR1 as MGHDK and CDR2 as SYGVNS. The CDR3 length is 13 residues. The germline V and J ends were trimmed by 3 bases and 2 bases, with 7 bases remaining between them. The chain's CDR3 is CASSDGVNYGYTF. CDR3 coding DNA: TGTGCCAGCAGTGACGGGGTGAACTATGGCTACACCTTC.

CDR3: CASFGGGNGYTF. CDR3 bases: TGTGCCAGCTTCGGGGGGGGTAATGGCTACACCTTC. The chain links TRBV7-9 to TRBJ1-2, with D possibly being TRBD1 (5 bases). CDR3 size: 12 residues. In germline, CDR1 is SEHNR, CDR2 FQNEAQ (reference sequence). With 8 bases removed from V and 6 bases from J, the gap between germline ends came to 13 bases.

The chain combines TRBV20-1 with TRBJ2-7; 7 bases map to TRBD1. J was trimmed by 2 bases and V by 3 bases; bases with no gene match: 10. This CDR3 has 15 amino acids. The germline gives CDR1 DFQATT, CDR2 SNEGSKA (reference sequence). CDR3 region: CSAREPGTAAYEQYF. The CDR3 nucleotides are TGCAGTGCTAGGGAACCCGGGACAGCTGCCTACGAGCAGTACTTC.

The CDR3 DNA reads as TGTGCCAGCAGCCAAGATGAGGCGAACACCGGGGAGCTGTTTTTT. This gives the protein CASSQDEANTGELFF. The chain carries TRBV3-1 and TRBJ2-2; D gene uncertain. Germline-derived CDR1 and CDR2 are LGHDT and YNNKEL (reference sequence). Trimming took 0 bases from V and 0 from J, leaving 5 bases between them. The length of the CDR3 is 15 residues.

Here the CDR3 reads CASSPWGSGGQETQYF. CDR3 nucleotides: TGTGCCAGCAGTCCCTGGGGATCCGGTGGTCAAGAGACCCAGTACTTC. The gene calls are TRBV6-5 and TRBJ2-5; D gene uncertain. The CDR3 runs 16 residues. Trimming took off 5 bases at V and 2 bases at J, with 18 bases between the two ends. From germline, CDR1 is MNHEY and CDR2 SVGAGI.

The J gene is TRBJ1-4, the V gene TRBV20-1; D not resolved. Germline V lookup: CDR1 DFQATT, CDR2 SNEGSKA (reference sequence). V lost 6 bases to trimming and J lost 8 bases, with 7 bases between them. The CDR3 sequence is 10 residues long. The CDR3: CSAFGEKLFF. CDR3 DNA sequence: TGCAGTGCGTTCGGGGAAAAACTGTTTTTT.

The chain couples TRBV6-5 to TRBJ1-5; 7 bases fit TRBD1. The V segment lost 8 bases and the J segment 5 bases; nucleotides outside the gene matches: 6. The CDR3 is made up of 13 amino acids. CDR1 MNHEY and CDR2 SVGAGI come from the germline V gene. CDR3 region: CASGVDRDQPQHF. As DNA, the CDR3 is TGTGCCAGCGGTGTAGACAGGGATCAGCCCCAGCATTTT.